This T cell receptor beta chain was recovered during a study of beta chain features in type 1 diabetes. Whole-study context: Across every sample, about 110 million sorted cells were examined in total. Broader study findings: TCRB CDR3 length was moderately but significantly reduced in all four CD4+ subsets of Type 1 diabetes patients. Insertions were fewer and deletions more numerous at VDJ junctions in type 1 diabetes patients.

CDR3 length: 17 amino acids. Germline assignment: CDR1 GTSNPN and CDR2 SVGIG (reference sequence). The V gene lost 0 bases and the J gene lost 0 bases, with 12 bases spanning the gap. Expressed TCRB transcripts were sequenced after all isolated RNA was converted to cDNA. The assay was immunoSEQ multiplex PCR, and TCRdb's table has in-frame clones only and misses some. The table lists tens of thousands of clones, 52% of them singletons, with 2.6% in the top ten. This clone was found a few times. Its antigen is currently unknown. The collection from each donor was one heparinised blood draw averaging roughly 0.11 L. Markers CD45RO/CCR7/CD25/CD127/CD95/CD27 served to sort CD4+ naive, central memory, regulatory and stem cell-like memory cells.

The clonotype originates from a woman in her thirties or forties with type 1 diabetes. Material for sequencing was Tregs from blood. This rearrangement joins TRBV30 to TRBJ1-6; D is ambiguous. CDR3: CAWSVGGYSSYNSPLHF. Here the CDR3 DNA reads TGTGCCTGGAGTGTCGGTGGGTACAGCTCCTATAATTCACCCCTCCACTTT.